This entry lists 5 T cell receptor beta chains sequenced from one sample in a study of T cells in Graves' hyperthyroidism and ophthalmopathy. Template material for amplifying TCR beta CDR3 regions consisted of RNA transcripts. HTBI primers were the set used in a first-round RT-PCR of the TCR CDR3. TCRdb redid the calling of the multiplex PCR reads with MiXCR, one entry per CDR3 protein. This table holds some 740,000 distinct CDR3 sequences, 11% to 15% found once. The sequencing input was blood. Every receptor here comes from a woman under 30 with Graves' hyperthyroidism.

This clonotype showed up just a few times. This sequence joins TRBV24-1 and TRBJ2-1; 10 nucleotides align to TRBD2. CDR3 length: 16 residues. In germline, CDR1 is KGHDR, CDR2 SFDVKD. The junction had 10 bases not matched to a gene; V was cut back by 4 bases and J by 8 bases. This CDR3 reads CATSDQAGGLLDEQFF. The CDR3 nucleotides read TGTGCCACCAGTGACCAAGCGGGAGGGCTCCTCGATGAGCAGTTCTTC.

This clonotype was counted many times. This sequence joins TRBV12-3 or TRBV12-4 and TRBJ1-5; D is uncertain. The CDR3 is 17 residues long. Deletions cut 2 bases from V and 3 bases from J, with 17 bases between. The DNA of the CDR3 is TGTGCCAGCAGTTTAACCTACGCCTGGTCTCCCAATCAGCCCCAGCATTTT. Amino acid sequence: CASSLTYAWSPNQPQHF.

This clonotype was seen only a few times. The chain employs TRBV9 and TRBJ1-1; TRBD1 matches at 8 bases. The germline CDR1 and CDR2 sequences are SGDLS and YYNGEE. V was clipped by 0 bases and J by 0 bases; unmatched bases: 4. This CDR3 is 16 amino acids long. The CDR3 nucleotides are TGTGCCAGCAGCGTAGGGACAGGGAGTATGAACACTGAAGCTTTCTTT. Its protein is CASSVGTGSMNTEAFF.

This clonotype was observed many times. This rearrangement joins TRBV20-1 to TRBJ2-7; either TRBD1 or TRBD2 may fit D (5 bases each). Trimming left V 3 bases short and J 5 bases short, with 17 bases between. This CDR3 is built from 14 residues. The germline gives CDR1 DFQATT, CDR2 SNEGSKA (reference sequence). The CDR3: CSARDRDGVDEQYF. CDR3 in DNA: TGCAGTGCTAGGGACCGGGACGGAGTGGACGAGCAGTACTTC.

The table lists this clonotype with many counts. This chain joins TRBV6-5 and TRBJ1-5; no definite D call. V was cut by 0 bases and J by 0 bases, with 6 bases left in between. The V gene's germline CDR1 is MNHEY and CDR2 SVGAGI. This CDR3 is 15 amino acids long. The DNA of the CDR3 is TGTGCCAGCAGTTACTCCCGGGATAGCAATCAGCCCCAGCATTTT. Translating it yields CASSYSRDSNQPQHF.